This TCR beta chain was recorded in a study of blood T cell repertoires in COVID-19. Background on the study: Spain, Italy and the United States supplied samples that represented acute and convalescent COVID-19.

With V trimmed by 5 bases and J by 4 bases, 6 bases remained unmatched. The CDR3 totals 14 residues. CDR1 is LNHDA and CDR2 is SQIVND in the germline V gene (reference sequence). Libraries were prepared by immunoSEQ multiplex PCR; TCRdb keeps only in-frame clonotypes and omits some of them. Found here are about 80,000 clones, around four fifths of them singletons; the top ten hold approximately 20%. The TCR was taken from a man at least 80 years old with active or convalescent COVID-19. Sequencing was carried out using peripheral blood. V gene TRBV19 combines with J gene TRBJ1-1, with 8 positions matching TRBD1. CDR3 protein: CASSRTGQGTEAFF. Written as DNA, the CDR3 is TGTGCCAGTAGTCGGACAGGACAGGGCACTGAAGCTTTCTTT.